The 28 T cell receptor beta chains below were found in one sample sequenced in a study of blood T cells in healthy people across ages. For the second PCR, which ran for 7 to 11 cycles, a sample-barcoded 5' primer and a J-beta primer mix were used. TCRdb passed the 5' RACE reads through MiXCR, listing each CDR3 protein once. This sample has fewer than 2,000,000 distinct CDR3 sequences; about two fifths occur once, and the top ten carry 20% to 25%. Material for sequencing was blood. The receptors shown here come from a human donor in good health.

The V gene is TRBV2, the J gene TRBJ1-4; TRBD1 matches 8 bases. V lost 7 bases, J lost 0 bases, and 10 bases stayed unmatched. Germline lookup yields CDR1 SNHLY and CDR2 FYNNEI. The CDR3 extends over 17 amino acids. The CDR3 DNA reads TGTGCCAGCATTGGACAGGGTGGTTTCGCAACTAATGAAAAACTGTTTTTT. Translating it yields CASIGQGGFATNEKLFF.

V gene TRBV12-3 or TRBV12-4 combines with J gene TRBJ2-4; 8 bases agree with TRBD2. This CDR3 region has 14 residues. Trimming at V came to 8 bases and at J to 13 bases, leaving 16 bases not matched to a gene. CDR3 DNA sequence: TGTGCCAGCGTCCGGGGGGGCCAATACAATGAGCAGTACTTC. Its protein is CASVRGGQYNEQYF.

The rearrangement uses TRBV7-9 and TRBJ1-1; D remains unclear. This CDR3 contains 11 residues. Between the trimmed V and J ends, which lost 0 bases and 11 bases, there was a span of 7 bases. CDR1 is SEHNR and CDR2 is FQNEAQ in the germline V gene (reference sequence). The CDR3 DNA is TGTGCCAGCAGCTTAGCAGGGTTTGCTTTCTTT. This encodes CASSLAGFAFF. Using reference TRBV7-9 and TRBJ1-1 for the parts outside the CDR3, the full variable domain is DTGVSQNPRHKITKRGQNVTFRCDPISEHNRLYWYRQTLGQGPEFLTYFQNEAQLEKSRLLSDRFSAERPKGSFSTLEIQRTEQGDSAMYLCASSLAGFAFFGQGTRLTVV.

The chain joins TRBV5-6 to TRBJ2-3, with 10 bases matching TRBD1. Germline V gene data show CDR1 as SGHDT and CDR2 as YYEEEE. The CDR3 totals 20 residues. V dropped 4 bases and J dropped 0; count of bases not matched to a gene: 17. In DNA form, the CDR3 reads TGTGCCAGCAGCCCTAGGAACCTGCTCACGGGACAGGGGAGCACAGATACGCAGTATTTT. It specifies CASSPRNLLTGQGSTDTQYF.

The chain employs TRBV7-2 and TRBJ2-3; D uncertain. The CDR3 runs 15 residues. From germline, CDR1 is SGHTA and CDR2 FQGNSA. Trimming took 1 base from V and 3 from J, leaving 11 bases between them. CDR3 residues: CASSLGSPGTDTQYF. The CDR3 DNA reads as TGTGCCAGCAGCTTAGGATCTCCCGGAACAGATACGCAGTATTTT. The variable domain in full, completed from reference TRBV7-2 and TRBJ2-3, reads GAGVSQSPSNKVTEKGKDVELRCDPISGHTALYWYRQSLGQGLEFLIYFQGNSAPDKSGLPSDRFSAERTGGSVSTLTIQRTQQEDSAVYLCASSLGSPGTDTQYFGPGTRLTVL.

This clonotype was picked up a small number of times. V is TRBV24-1 and J is TRBJ2-6; no firm D call. Germline loops: CDR1 KGHDR, CDR2 SFDVKD. Deletions cut 1 base from V and 4 bases from J, with 7 bases between. The CDR3 runs to 15 residues. The DNA of the CDR3 is TGTGCCACCAGTGATTTCCCCTCGGGGGCCAACGTCCTGACTTTC. This translates into CATSDFPSGANVLTF.

This clonotype was seen at least ten times. This chain links TRBV2 with TRBJ2-5; 8 bases agree with TRBD2. CDR3 length: 13 residues. After removal of 6 bases from V and 4 bases from J, the junction contained 4 bases not matched to a gene. CDR1 is SNHLY, CDR2 FYNNEI, per germline. CDR3 amino acids: CASSSTSGETQYF. The CDR3 coding sequence is TGTGCCAGCAGCTCTACTAGCGGAGAGACCCAGTACTTC.

The V and J genes are TRBV6-6 and TRBJ2-5; the match to TRBD1 covers 7 bases. From germline, CDR1 is MNHNY and CDR2 SVGAGI (reference sequence). Trimming took 6 bases from V and 5 from J; bases not matched to a gene: 9. The CDR3 extends over 14 amino acids. The CDR3 coding sequence is TGTGCCAGCAGCCGACAGGGAAGTAGGGAGACCCAGTACTTC. This translates into CASSRQGSRETQYF.

At least ten counts were recorded for this clonotype. The rearrangement links TRBV29-1 to TRBJ2-5; D is unclear. This CDR3 spans 12 amino acids. Germline V lookup: CDR1 SQVTM, CDR2 ANQGSEA. V was clipped by 4 bases and J by 1 base, with 7 bases between them. The DNA of the CDR3 is TGCAGCGTTGTGTTTGTCCAAGAGACCCAGTACTTC. This encodes CSVVFVQETQYF. Supplemented by reference TRBV29-1 and TRBJ2-5, the full variable domain reads SAVISQKPSRDICQRGTSLTIQCQVDSQVTMMFWYRQQPGQSLTLIATANQGSEATYESGFVIDKFPISRPNLTFSTLTVSNMSPEDSSIYLCSVVFVQETQYFGPGTRLLVL.

This clonotype has just a few counts. The gene calls are TRBV2 and TRBJ2-4; D possibly corresponds to TRBD2 (5 bases). The J call could be wrong; TRBJ2-7 is a better fit for the DNA end. The CDR3 sequence is 12 residues long. CDR1 and CDR2 from the germline V gene are SNHLY and FYNNEI. The CDR3 here is CASISGIYEQYF. CDR3 nucleotides: TGTGCCAGCATTTCCGGGATCTACGAGCAGTACTTC.

The chain has TRBV4-1 and TRBJ1-2; 7 nucleotides line up with TRBD1. This CDR3 spans 16 amino acids. CDR1 and CDR2 from the germline V gene are MGHRA and YSYEKL. V lost 2 bases to trimming and J lost 7 bases; unmatched junction nucleotides: 13. Written as DNA, the CDR3 is TGCGCCAGCAGCCAACCCTTAAGACAGGGAAGCTCTGGCTACACCTTC. It yields the protein CASSQPLRQGSSGYTF.

The V gene is TRBV7-6, the J gene TRBJ1-2, with D maybe TRBD1 (6 bases). Deletions cut 5 bases from V and 13 bases from J, with 17 bases between. Germline CDR1 SGHVS, CDR2 FNYEAQ. The CDR3 is made up of 12 amino acids. In DNA, the CDR3 is TGTGCCAGCAGCCGGGGATCGGGACATGTCACCTTC. Residues: CASSRGSGHVTF. The whole variable domain, remainder taken from reference TRBV7-6 and TRBJ1-2, is GAGVSQSPRYKVTKRGQDVALRCDPISGHVSLYWYRQALGQGPEFLTYFNYEAQQDKSGLPNDRFSAERPEGSISTLTIQRTEQRDSAMYRCASSRGSGHVTFGSGTRLTVV.

This clonotype showed up just a few times. This chain links TRBV4-3 with TRBJ2-1, with 7 bases fitting TRBD2. V shed 0 bases and J 7 bases; nucleotides not matched to a gene: 6. The germline gives CDR1 LGHNA, CDR2 YSLEER. The CDR3 has 15 residues. The CDR3 spells CASSQDPGGGNEQFF. For the CDR3, the DNA is TGCGCCAGCAGCCAAGATCCGGGGGGAGGGAATGAGCAGTTCTTC.

The J gene is TRBJ1-5, the V gene TRBV29-1; 8 bases agree with TRBD1. The CDR3 has 13 residues. V lost 5 bases and J lost 7; bases outside the gene matches: 7. The V gene's germline CDR1 is SQVTM and CDR2 ANQGSEA. The CDR3 reads CSVRQGMMQPQHF. CDR3 coding DNA: TGCAGCGTTAGACAGGGGATGATGCAGCCCCAGCATTTT.

The chain recombines TRBV5-1 with TRBJ2-5; D is perhaps TRBD1 or TRBD2 (7 bases each). CDR3 length: 15 residues. Germline assignment: CDR1 SGHRS and CDR2 YFSETQ. V was clipped by 3 bases and J by 2 bases, with 14 bases between them. The CDR3 DNA reads as TGCGCCAGCAGCTCCGCAGGGGGGGTACAAGAGACCCAGTACTTC. This codes for CASSSAGGVQETQYF.

The chain joins TRBV19 to TRBJ2-3, with D possibly being TRBD1 (6 bases). This CDR3 spans 14 amino acids. Germline V gives CDR1 LNHDA, CDR2 SQIVND (reference sequence). V lost 4 bases and J 0 bases, leaving 8 bases between the germline ends. CDR3 in amino acids: CASSNTGSTDTQYF. Here the CDR3 DNA reads TGTGCCAGTAGTAACACAGGGAGCACAGATACGCAGTATTTT.

This clonotype was counted only a few times. The chain uses TRBV21-1 and TRBJ2-3; the table's D call, TRBD1, was not checked against the DNA. TRBV21-1 is shown as a pseudogene. CDR3 length: 16 residues. The DNA of the CDR3 is TGTGCCAGCAGGAGAAGGACAGGGGGAGAGACAGATACGCAGTATTTT. Protein sequence: CASRRRTGGETDTQYF.

As for this clonotype: A much larger clone sits a single nucleotide away, making a read error possible. The chain combines TRBV9 with TRBJ1-2; TRBD1 is a possible D gene (6 bases). The CDR3 loop spans 15 amino acids. The V end lost 0 bases, the J end lost 7 bases, and 16 bases lay between the germline ends. The germline V gene has CDR1 SGDLS and CDR2 YYNGEE. CDR3 DNA sequence: TGTGCCAGCAGCGTAGCCGACTACGACAGGAGTGGCTACACCTTC. Translation gives CASSVADYDRSGYTF.

The chain links TRBV7-2 to TRBJ1-3, with D uncertain. Trimming cost V 5 bases and J 2 bases, with 10 bases left between them. CDR1 and CDR2 (germline): SGHTA, FQGNSA. The CDR3 extends over 14 amino acids. In DNA, the CDR3 is TGTGCCAGCAGCAACACGGGCGCTGGAAACACCATATATTTT. Translated: CASSNTGAGNTIYF. Combining the CDR3 with reference TRBV7-2 and TRBJ1-3 gives the whole variable domain GAGVSQSPSNKVTEKGKDVELRCDPISGHTALYWYRQSLGQGLEFLIYFQGNSAPDKSGLPSDRFSAERTGGSVSTLTIQRTQQEDSAVYLCASSNTGAGNTIYFGEGSWLTVV.

The rearrangement links TRBV5-4 to TRBJ2-5; no definite D call. CDR3 length: 18 amino acids. CDR1 and CDR2 from the germline V gene are SGHNT and YYREEE (reference sequence). Trimming removed 0 bases at V and 3 bases at J, with 21 bases between. DNA for the CDR3: TGTGCCAGCAGCTTGGGGGCAACCGGGCCTATTCCCGAAGAGACCCAGTACTTC. Protein sequence: CASSLGATGPIPEETQYF.

The chain recombines TRBV12-3 or TRBV12-4 with TRBJ1-2; weak D call: TRBD1 (6 bases). The CDR3 is made up of 14 amino acids. Trimming cost V 5 bases and J 8 bases, with 18 bases left between them. Written as DNA, the CDR3 is TGTGCCAGCAGTGATCCGGGACATTGGGAAGGCTACACCTTC. This gives the protein CASSDPGHWEGYTF.

The V and J genes are TRBV6-2 or TRBV6-3 and TRBJ1-5; possible D gene TRBD1, 5 bases. V lost 6 bases and J 15 bases, leaving 21 bases between the germline ends. The germline gives CDR1 MNHEY, CDR2 SVGEGT. The length of the CDR3 is 13 residues. CDR3 sequence (DNA): TGTGCCAGCAGACCGGGACGGAGTTTTCCTGGGCATTTT. Amino acid sequence: CASRPGRSFPGHF.

The rearrangement joins TRBV7-8 to TRBJ1-5; the match to TRBD1 covers 9 bases. The CDR3 consists of 16 residues. Germline V gene sequence: CDR1 SGHVS, CDR2 FQNEAQ. With V trimmed by 5 bases and J by 3 bases, 8 bases remained unmatched. CDR3 residues: CASSAYGTGINQPQHF. CDR3 sequence (DNA): TGTGCCAGCAGCGCCTACGGGACAGGGATCAATCAGCCCCAGCATTTT.

This clonotype has a single count. The chain is built from TRBV10-3 and TRBJ1-1; TRBD1 is a possible D gene (5 bases). The germline V gene has CDR1 ENHRY and CDR2 SYGVKD. This CDR3 contains 13 residues. V was shortened by 2 bases and J by 5 bases, with 9 bases between the two germline ends. The CDR3 region has the DNA TGTGCCATCAGTGAGAGGGGCTGGACTGAAGCTTTCTTT. Its translation: CAISERGWTEAFF.

The J gene is TRBJ2-7, the V gene TRBV7-9; TRBD1 aligns across 9 bases. The CDR3 loop spans 15 amino acids. Trimming at V came to 4 bases and at J to 6 bases, leaving 10 bases not matched to a gene. CDR1 is SEHNR and CDR2 is FQNEAQ in the germline V gene (reference sequence). The CDR3 DNA is TGTGCCAGCAGCTCGCCGGACAGGGGAAGACTCGAGCAGTACTTC. Translated, it gives CASSSPDRGRLEQYF.

This clonotype showed up just a few times. This chain uses TRBV11-1 with TRBJ2-5; 7 bases agree with TRBD1. Losses at the gene ends were 6 bases for V and 2 bases for J; bases not matched to a gene: 6. CDR1 and CDR2 from the germline V gene are SGHAT and FQDESV (reference sequence). This CDR3 comprises 14 residues. The CDR3 loop reads CASRIGTEQETQYF. CDR3 nucleotide sequence: TGTGCCAGCAGGATCGGGACAGAACAAGAGACCCAGTACTTC.

In the case of this clonotype: At one end, the junction sequence differs from germline, possibly due to a read error. V gene TRBV10-3 combines with J gene TRBJ2-5, with D perhaps assigned TRBD1 or TRBD2 (5 bases each). The CDR3 extends over 17 amino acids. In germline, CDR1 is ENHRY, CDR2 SYGVKD. Written as DNA, the CDR3 is TGTGCCATCGGTGAGTCCGGGACCGTCCCTACTCAAGAGACCCAGTACTTC. This translates into CAIGESGTVPTQETQYF.

The rearrangement links TRBV29-1 to TRBJ2-4, with 8 bases that match TRBD1. V gave up 4 bases and J gave up 13 bases; unmatched junction bases: 12. The CDR3 sequence is 13 residues long. CDR1 is SQVTM, CDR2 ANQGSEA, per germline. The CDR3 bases are TGCAGCGTTGTAACCAGGGGGCAGGCGGAACAGTACTTC. Its translation is CSVVTRGQAEQYF. Variable domain in full (rest from reference TRBV29-1 and TRBJ2-4): SAVISQKPSRDICQRGTSLTIQCQVDSQVTMMFWYRQQPGQSLTLIATANQGSEATYESGFVIDKFPISRPNLTFSTLTVSNMSPEDSSIYLCSVVTRGQAEQYFGAGTRLSVL.